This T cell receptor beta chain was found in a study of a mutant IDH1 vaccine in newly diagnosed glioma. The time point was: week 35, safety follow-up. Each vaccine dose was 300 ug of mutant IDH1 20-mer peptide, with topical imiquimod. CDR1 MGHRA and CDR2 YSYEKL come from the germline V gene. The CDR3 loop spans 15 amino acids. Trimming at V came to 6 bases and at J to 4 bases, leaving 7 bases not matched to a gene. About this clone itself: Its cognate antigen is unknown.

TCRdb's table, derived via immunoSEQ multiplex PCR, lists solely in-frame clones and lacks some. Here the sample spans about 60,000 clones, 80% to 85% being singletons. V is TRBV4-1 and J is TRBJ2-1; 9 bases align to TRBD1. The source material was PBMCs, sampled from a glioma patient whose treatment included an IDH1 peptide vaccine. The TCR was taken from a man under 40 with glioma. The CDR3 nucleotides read TGCGCCAGCAGACAGGGACAGGGTTTTTACAATGAGCAGTTCTTC. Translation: CASRQGQGFYNEQFF.